The 27 T cell receptor beta chains below were found in one sample sequenced in a study of T cell responses to AZD1222 COVID-19 vaccine. The protocol was immunoSEQ multiplex PCR, while the TCRdb copy is restricted to in-frame clones and leaves out a portion. The sample consists of around 97,000 clones, approximately 89% of them appearing once. The sequenced sample was peripheral blood, obtained on day 0 of AZD1222 vaccination. Every receptor here comes from an adult in good health.

V is TRBV6-1 and J is TRBJ2-3; 8 bases agree with TRBD2. Germline V gene data show CDR1 as MNHNS and CDR2 as SASEGT. CDR3 size: 11 residues. The junction had 6 bases not matched to a gene; V was cut back by 7 bases and J by 12 bases. Here the CDR3 DNA reads TGTGCCAGCACTCCCGGGGGGGTTCAGTATTTT. This codes for CASTPGGVQYF.

This sequence joins TRBV7-3 and TRBJ1-2; D ambiguous. The CDR3 loop spans 14 amino acids. The V end lost 5 bases, the J end lost 5 bases, and 15 bases lay between the germline ends. Per germline, CDR1 SGHTA and CDR2 FQGTGA. The CDR3 loop reads CASSLKVHLYGYTF. The CDR3 nucleotides read TGTGCCAGCAGCCTAAAAGTTCACCTATATGGCTACACCTTC.

The chain couples TRBV24-1 to TRBJ2-7; D unclear. V was trimmed by 5 bases and J by 2 bases, leaving 15 bases between them. Germline loops: CDR1 KGHDR, CDR2 SFDVKD. There are 15 residues in the CDR3. The CDR3 region is CATSVIDRYPYEQYF. CDR3 DNA sequence: TGTGCCACCAGTGTTATAGATAGATATCCCTACGAGCAGTACTTC.

The chain recombines TRBV5-1 with TRBJ2-3, with TRBD1 as a possible D gene (6 bases). CDR1 SGHRS and CDR2 YFSETQ come from the germline V gene. This CDR3 contains 17 residues. Trimming took off 3 bases at V and 6 bases at J, with 23 bases between the two ends. This CDR3 reads CASSSRTVLTKGDTQYF. CDR3 sequence (DNA): TGCGCCAGCAGCTCAAGGACAGTCCTCACAAAGGGCGATACGCAGTATTTT.

The chain joins TRBV15 to TRBJ1-4; 12 bases agree with TRBD1. The CDR3 spans 16 residues. Losses at the gene ends were 1 base for V and 7 bases for J; bases not matched to a gene: 4. Germline V gene sequence: CDR1 LNHNV, CDR2 YYDKDF (reference sequence). CDR3 residues: CATSRGGQGASEKLFF. CDR3 bases: TGTGCCACCAGCAGAGGGGGACAGGGGGCCAGTGAAAAACTGTTTTTT.

The rearrangement joins TRBV19 to TRBJ2-7, with a possible D match to TRBD1 (5 bases). This CDR3 comprises 13 residues. V lost 5 bases and J lost 4, with 12 bases in between. CDR1 and CDR2 from the germline V gene are LNHDA and SQIVND (reference sequence). CDR3 bases: TGTGCCAGTAGTCCGCGGACACTTTACGAGCAGTACTTC. It specifies CASSPRTLYEQYF.

The chain links TRBV4-3 to TRBJ2-1, with 12 bases matching TRBD2. The CDR3 sequence is 16 residues long. Looked up from germline, CDR1 is LGHNA and CDR2 is YSLEER. V lost 3 bases, J lost 6 bases, and 6 bases stayed unmatched. The CDR3 coding sequence is TGCGCCAGCAGCCATGTACCTAGCGGGAGGGCCAATGAGCAGTTCTTC. This encodes CASSHVPSGRANEQFF.

The J gene is TRBJ2-1, the V gene TRBV11-2; 7 nucleotides align to TRBD2. V shed 1 base, J shed 2 bases, and the junction held 5 bases outside the gene matches. This CDR3 spans 16 amino acids. CDR1 and CDR2 from the germline V gene are SGHAT and FQNNGV. Written as DNA, the CDR3 is TGTGCCAGCAGCTTAGGGGGAGCGGGGACCTACAATGAGCAGTTCTTC. Translating gives CASSLGGAGTYNEQFF.

The chain is built from TRBV7-9 and TRBJ1-1; no definite D call. The CDR3 sequence is 12 residues long. The germline V gene encodes CDR1 SEHNR and CDR2 FQNEAQ (reference sequence). Trimming cost V 5 bases and J 7 bases, with 11 bases left between them. The CDR3 DNA reads TGTGCCAGCAGCCCCCGTCCCTATGAAGCTTTCTTT. Protein: CASSPRPYEAFF.

The chain combines TRBV25-1 with TRBJ2-5; the D is unclear. Trimming took off 5 bases at V and 3 bases at J, with 16 bases between the two ends. The CDR3 spans 15 residues. The germline V gene encodes CDR1 MGHDK and CDR2 SYGVNS. The chain's CDR3 is CASSQNLAFKETQYF. Written as DNA, the CDR3 is TGTGCCAGCAGTCAGAATCTTGCGTTTAAAGAGACCCAGTACTTC.

The genes are TRBV12-3 or TRBV12-4 and TRBJ2-5; no reliable D call. The CDR3 is 13 residues long. The V end lost 3 bases, the J end lost 2 bases, and 7 bases lay between the germline ends. The CDR3 loop is CASSFGYQETQYF. For the CDR3, the DNA is TGTGCCAGCAGTTTCGGCTATCAAGAGACCCAGTACTTC.

This chain joins TRBV7-9 and TRBJ2-2, with D unclear. Looked up from germline, CDR1 is SEHNR and CDR2 is FQNEAQ (reference sequence). This CDR3 region has 16 residues. Trimming shortened V by 0 bases and J by 4 bases, and 12 bases separated the two germline ends. CDR3 region: CASSLAAVSGTGELFF. The CDR3 nucleotides are TGTGCCAGCAGCTTAGCGGCGGTTAGTGGCACCGGGGAGCTGTTTTTT.

The rearrangement uses TRBV7-3 and TRBJ2-2; 12 nucleotides line up with TRBD2. The CDR3 has 18 residues. V trimming: 2 bases; J trimming: 7 bases; junction bases outside the gene matches: 11. CDR1 and CDR2 from the germline V gene are SGHTA and FQGTGA. The DNA for the CDR3 is TGTGCCAGCAGCTTAGAACCAGGAGGACTAGCGGGGATCGGGGAGCTGTTTTTT. It yields the protein CASSLEPGGLAGIGELFF.

This chain joins TRBV6-6 and TRBJ2-7; D remains unclear. The CDR3 length is 13 residues. Germline V gene lookup returns CDR1 MNHNY and CDR2 SVGAGI (reference sequence). With 2 bases removed from V and 1 base from J, the gap between germline ends came to 6 bases. The CDR3 loop is CASSYATSYEQYF. The CDR3 coding sequence is TGTGCCAGCAGTTACGCTACGTCCTACGAGCAGTACTTC.

The CDR3 is CASSQDGLAVNEQFF. CDR3 nucleotide sequence: TGTGCCAGCAGCCAAGACGGACTAGCGGTGAATGAGCAGTTCTTC. The chain carries TRBV3-1 (or the pseudogene TRBV3-2) and TRBJ2-1, with 10 bases lining up with TRBD2. Germline V gene lookup returns CDR1 LGHDT and CDR2 YNNKEL (reference sequence). J gave up 7 bases and V 0 bases, and 3 bases lay outside the gene matches. The CDR3 has 15 amino acids.

CDR3 sequence reads: CASSLGRGLLIEQYF. CDR3 nucleotides: TGTGCCAGCAGCTTAGGCCGGGGCCTGTTAATCGAGCAGTACTTC. This chain uses TRBV11-2 with TRBJ2-7; either TRBD1 or TRBD2 may supply D (5 bases each). Germline lookup yields CDR1 SGHAT and CDR2 FQNNGV. V was shortened by 1 base and J by 6 bases, with 16 bases between the two germline ends. The CDR3 has 15 residues.

The rearrangement links TRBV5-8 to TRBJ1-1, with D unresolved. CDR1 and CDR2 (germline): SGHTS, YDEGEE. Trimming stripped 1 base from V and 5 bases from J, with 12 bases between. The CDR3 sequence is 14 residues long. CDR3 sequence: CASSLFRVGTEAFF. The CDR3 bases are TGTGCCAGCAGCTTGTTCCGGGTGGGGACTGAAGCTTTCTTT.

The chain links TRBV13 to TRBJ2-7; the match to TRBD2 covers 8 bases. Looked up from germline, CDR1 is PRHDT and CDR2 is FYEKMQ (reference sequence). The V gene end was trimmed by 5 bases and the J gene end by 6 bases; junction bases not matched to a gene: 6. The CDR3 is 13 residues long. The CDR3 reads CASSPGGAPEQYF. The CDR3 nucleotides read TGTGCCAGCAGCCCCGGGGGGGCCCCCGAGCAGTACTTC.

This chain joins TRBV12-5 and TRBJ2-3, with D uncertain. The V end lost 8 bases, the J end lost 0 bases, and 6 bases lay between the germline ends. CDR1 is LGHNT, CDR2 FRNRAP, per germline. CDR3 size: 12 residues. This CDR3 is CASSVSTDTQYF. The CDR3 nucleotides read TGTGCTAGTTCTGTGAGCACAGATACGCAGTATTTT.

The V call is TRBV7-2, the J call TRBJ2-7; no definite D call. V was trimmed by 3 bases and J by 0 bases, leaving 12 bases between them. The CDR3 is 15 amino acids. Per germline, CDR1 SGHTA and CDR2 FQGNSA. CDR3 coding DNA: TGTGCCAGCAGCTTTAAGGCGTTGAGCTCCTACGAGCAGTACTTC. Translating it yields CASSFKALSSYEQYF.

CDR3 sequence reads: CASSLVPNQETQYF. DNA of the CDR3: TGCGCCAGCAGCTTGGTGCCGAATCAAGAGACCCAGTACTTC. This rearrangement joins TRBV5-1 to TRBJ2-5, with D unclear. This CDR3 region has 14 residues. Deletions cut 0 bases from V and 2 bases from J, with 8 bases between. CDR1 and CDR2 from the germline V gene are SGHRS and YFSETQ.

The genes are TRBV5-1 and TRBJ2-7, with TRBD2 matching 8 bases. Germline values: CDR1 SGHRS, CDR2 YFSETQ. V dropped 2 bases and J dropped 5; count of bases not matched to a gene: 6. The CDR3 covers 14 residues. This CDR3 reads CASSFFSGDDEQYF. The CDR3 DNA reads as TGCGCCAGCAGCTTCTTTAGCGGGGACGACGAGCAGTACTTC.

This chain links TRBV6-2 or TRBV6-3 with TRBJ2-7; D is possibly TRBD2 (5 bases). There are 15 residues in the CDR3. V was trimmed by 5 bases and J by 4 bases, leaving 18 bases between them. Germline CDR1 reads MNHEY; CDR2 reads SVGEGT. The CDR3 coding sequence is TGTGCCAGCAGTAGGGTCCCCGCGCGGGCATACGAGCAGTACTTC. Amino acid sequence: CASSRVPARAYEQYF.

Ten or more counts support this clone. The CDR3 bases are TGTGCCAGCAGCCAAGCTAGCGGGGGGGCCACAGATACGCAGTATTTT. This translates into CASSQASGGATDTQYF. This rearrangement joins TRBV4-2 to TRBJ2-3; the match to TRBD2 covers 12 bases. Germline V gives CDR1 LGHNA, CDR2 YNFKEQ. This CDR3 is 16 amino acids long. V was pared by 1 base and J by 2 bases, with 1 base of the junction left unmatched.

The rearrangement uses TRBV11-2 and TRBJ1-3; tentative D call: TRBD1 (5 bases). This CDR3 has 16 residues. CDR1 is SGHAT, CDR2 FQNNGV, per germline. V lost 5 bases, J lost 0 bases, and 14 bases lay in between. The CDR3 DNA sequence: TGTGCCAGCAGCCTTTCCCCAGGGTTCTCTGGAAACACCATATATTTT. As protein: CASSLSPGFSGNTIYF.

This clone was detected only once. The V gene is TRBV27, the J gene TRBJ1-2; D remains ambiguous. Trimming cost V 9 bases and J 4 bases, with 9 bases left between them. CDR3 length: 11 amino acids. CDR1 and CDR2 (germline): MNHEY, SMNVEV (reference sequence). The CDR3 coding sequence is TGTGCCAGTTCAGACTCCTATGGCTACACCTTC. Translation gives CASSDSYGYTF.

This clone has a single count. This chain links TRBV10-1 with TRBJ1-5; 11 positions match TRBD1. CDR3 size: 16 residues. Trimming cost V 7 bases and J 6 bases; bases outside gene matches: 11. Germline V lookup: CDR1 WNHNN, CDR2 SYGVQD (reference sequence). CDR3 coding DNA: TGCGCCAGCACCCTAGGACAGGGGGCATCCGCTCAGCCCCAGCATTTT. Amino acids: CASTLGQGASAQPQHF.